The 31 T cell receptor beta chains given below trace back to one sample, sequenced in a study of patients and donors after allogeneic stem cell transplantation. TCRdb itself ran the RT-PCR reads through MiXCR, one entry per CDR3 protein. The repertoire includes about 110,000 distinct CDR3 sequences, approximately 40% of them detected once, and around 26% sits in the top ten. Sequenced sample: blood, either unsorted or a sorted T cell fraction (not recorded which). The receptors derive from a human donor who was either an allogeneic HSCT recipient or a stem cell or donor lymphocyte infusion donor (not recorded which). It is not recorded whose cells these are; they may come from a transplant donor.

The chain carries TRBV3-1 and TRBJ2-2; D possibly matches TRBD1 or TRBD2 (5 bases each). Germline CDR1 reads LGHDT; CDR2 reads YNNKEL (reference sequence). The germline V and J ends were trimmed by 4 bases and 6 bases, with 6 bases remaining between them. The CDR3 contains 12 residues. The CDR3 region is CASSRGAGELFF. CDR3 sequence (DNA): TGTGCCAGCAGCCGAGGGGCCGGGGAGCTGTTTTTT. Full variable domain (remainder filled in from reference TRBV3-1 and TRBJ2-2): DTAVSQTPKYLVTQMGNDKSIKCEQNLGHDTMYWYKQDSKKFLKIMFSYNNKELIINETVPNRFSPKSPDKAHLNLHINSLELGDSAVYFCASSRGAGELFFGEGSRLTVL.

This clonotype was seen at least ten times. This chain joins TRBV7-8 and TRBJ1-2; D unclear. Trimming left V 2 bases short and J 8 bases short, with 12 bases between. This CDR3 is 13 amino acids long. Germline V gene sequence: CDR1 SGHVS, CDR2 FQNEAQ. CDR3 in DNA: TGTGCCAGCAGCTTATACAGCCCTCAAGGCTACACCTTC. Translation gives CASSLYSPQGYTF.

The rearrangement uses TRBV7-2 and TRBJ2-5, with TRBD2 as a possible D gene (6 bases). CDR3 length equals 15 residues. V was cut by 3 bases and J by 5 bases, with 16 bases left in between. The V gene's germline CDR1 is SGHTA and CDR2 FQGNSA. The CDR3 loop reads CASSLQGGVPETQYF. The DNA for the CDR3 is TGTGCCAGCAGCTTGCAGGGAGGAGTCCCGGAGACCCAGTACTTC.

This clonotype showed up just a few times. This chain connects TRBV20-1 to TRBJ1-2; possibly TRBD1 for D (5 bases). The germline V gene has CDR1 DFQATT and CDR2 SNEGSKA (reference sequence). V lost 1 base, J lost 4 bases, and 16 bases lay in between. The CDR3 has 15 residues. This CDR3 is CSARAREGRFYGYTF. The DNA of the CDR3 is TGCAGTGCTAGAGCCCGCGAGGGACGGTTCTATGGCTACACCTTC.

The chain employs TRBV7-2 and TRBJ2-3; 7 nucleotides align to TRBD2. The CDR3 runs to 17 residues. The germline gives CDR1 SGHTA, CDR2 FQGNSA. V was pared by 3 bases and J by 5 bases, with 14 bases of the junction left unmatched. In nucleotides, the CDR3 is TGTGCCAGCAGCTTGTTTTGGTGGGAGGGAGAGTTAGATACGCAGTATTTT. This codes for CASSLFWWEGELDTQYF.

The CDR3 protein is CASSFVENMQYF. The CDR3 DNA reads TGTGCCAGCAGTTTTGTGGAGAATATGCAGTATTTT. This chain links TRBV12-3 or TRBV12-4 with TRBJ2-3; D is unresolved. V was trimmed by 3 bases and J by 11 bases, leaving 12 bases between them. The length of the CDR3 is 12 residues.

V is TRBV13 and J is TRBJ2-3; D may be TRBD1 (6 bases). Looked up from germline, CDR1 is PRHDT and CDR2 is FYEKMQ (reference sequence). The CDR3 has 15 amino acids. V was clipped by 1 base and J by 2 bases, with 10 bases between them. The CDR3 bases are TGTGCCAGCAGCTTAGACAGGGAAGTCACAGATACGCAGTATTTT. It translates to CASSLDREVTDTQYF.

V is TRBV20-1 and J is TRBJ2-2, with a tentative D call TRBD2 (5 bases). Germline assignment: CDR1 DFQATT and CDR2 SNEGSKA (reference sequence). The ends were cut back, 6 bases at V and 7 bases at J, with 9 bases in the middle. This CDR3 is 11 amino acids long. This CDR3 reads CSAPRGGELFF. DNA for the CDR3: TGCAGTGCCCCCCGGGGCGGGGAGCTGTTTTTT.

The gene calls are TRBV7-9 and TRBJ1-1; D might be TRBD1 (6 bases). The CDR3 totals 15 residues. V shed 2 bases and J shed 0 bases, with 10 bases lying between them. Germline CDR1 SEHNR, CDR2 FQNEAQ (reference sequence). The CDR3, as DNA: TGTGCCAGCAGCTTACTCGGACAGATGAACACTGAAGCTTTCTTT. Translating gives CASSLLGQMNTEAFF.

The V and J genes are TRBV5-1 and TRBJ2-7; 7 nucleotides agree with TRBD2. V dropped 0 bases and J dropped 3; count of bases not matched to a gene: 0. The CDR3 length is 13 residues. Germline V gene sequence: CDR1 SGHRS, CDR2 YFSETQ. The CDR3, as DNA: TGCGCCAGCAGCTTGGCTAGCGGCTACGAGCAGTACTTC. Translated, it gives CASSLASGYEQYF.

This chain links TRBV12-3 or TRBV12-4 with TRBJ1-5, with D possibly being TRBD1 (5 bases). Trimming shortened V by 6 bases and J by 3 bases, and 6 bases separated the two germline ends. CDR3 length: 12 residues. The CDR3 reads CASRTVNQPQHF. The CDR3 DNA sequence: TGTGCCAGCAGGACAGTCAATCAGCCCCAGCATTTT.

The CDR3 protein is CASTPQGARFYGYTF. As DNA, the CDR3 is TGTGCCAGCACCCCACAGGGGGCTAGGTTCTATGGCTACACCTTC. This chain uses TRBV6-2 or TRBV6-3 with TRBJ1-2, with 9 bases that match TRBD1. The CDR3 length is 15 residues. Germline-derived CDR1 and CDR2 are MNHEY and SVGEGT. With V trimmed by 7 bases and J by 4 bases, 10 bases remained unmatched.

This clonotype came up many times. The chain carries TRBV6-6 and TRBJ1-3; unclear D gene. Trimming removed 2 bases at V and 0 bases at J, with 17 bases between. This CDR3 contains 18 residues. Germline V CDR1 and CDR2: MNHNY, SVGAGI (reference sequence). The chain's CDR3 is CASSYPSGRPSSGNTIYF. CDR3 DNA: TGTGCCAGCAGTTACCCGTCCGGCAGACCTAGCTCTGGAAACACCATATATTTT.

The chain is built from TRBV3-1 and TRBJ1-4, with D uncertain. CDR3 size: 15 residues. Germline CDR1 reads LGHDT; CDR2 reads YNNKEL (reference sequence). Trimming pared 4 bases from V and 8 bases from J, leaving 17 bases between. The CDR3 DNA follows: TGTGCCAGCAGCCTCGCGGGAGATTCGGGCGAAAAACTGTTTTTT. Protein: CASSLAGDSGEKLFF.

The rearrangement joins TRBV20-1 to TRBJ2-1, with D perhaps matching TRBD1 (6 bases). Germline CDR1 DFQATT, CDR2 SNEGSKA (reference sequence). V gave up 3 bases and J gave up 8 bases, with 14 bases separating them. There are 13 residues in the CDR3. CDR3 loop: CSASKGVLDEQFF. The CDR3 DNA is TGCAGTGCTAGTAAGGGGGTCTTGGATGAGCAGTTCTTC.

The chain recombines TRBV6-5 with TRBJ2-3; TRBD2 matches 11 bases. Trimming cost V 2 bases and J 11 bases; bases outside gene matches: 6. Germline V gives CDR1 MNHEY, CDR2 SVGAGI. This CDR3 comprises 14 residues. The CDR3 spells CASSYLSGRAWQYF. CDR3 nucleotides: TGTGCCAGCAGTTACCTTAGCGGGAGGGCCTGGCAGTATTTT.

This clonotype occurred a few times. The J gene is TRBJ1-3, the V gene TRBV5-5, with 8 bases that match TRBD1. The CDR3 loop spans 18 amino acids. From germline, CDR1 is SGHKS and CDR2 YYEKEE (reference sequence). The junction had 12 bases not matched to a gene; V was cut back by 4 bases and J by 0 bases. CDR3: CASSGTEGQETSGNTIYF. CDR3 in DNA: TGTGCCAGCAGCGGAACAGAGGGACAGGAAACCTCTGGAAACACCATATATTTT.

V usage is TRBV18 and J usage is TRBJ2-7, with 7 bases that match TRBD2. Germline values: CDR1 KGHSH, CDR2 LQKENI. V dropped 2 bases and J dropped 3; count of bases not matched to a gene: 7. This CDR3 spans 15 amino acids. The DNA of the CDR3 is TGTGCCAGCTCACCAAGAAGGGACTACAACTACGAGCAGTACTTC. Translated, it gives CASSPRRDYNYEQYF.

Only a few counts were recorded for this clonotype. This sequence joins TRBV7-8 and TRBJ1-4; 8 bases are a match to TRBD1. This CDR3 has 13 amino acids. Germline CDR1 is SGHVS and CDR2 is FQNEAQ. Trimming removed 10 bases from V and 1 base from J; junction bases left unmatched: 2. This chain's CDR3 is CATGQGTNEKLFF. CDR3 in DNA: TGTGCCACCGGACAGGGAACTAATGAAAAACTGTTTTTT.

The chain is built from TRBV10-3 and TRBJ2-5; D is unresolved. With 3 bases removed from V and 5 bases from J, the gap between germline ends came to 19 bases. Germline V gives CDR1 ENHRY, CDR2 SYGVKD. The CDR3 sequence is 16 residues long. CDR3 loop: CAISEGLTARYETQYF. The CDR3 region has the DNA TGTGCCATCAGTGAAGGTTTAACGGCACGGTACGAGACCCAGTACTTC.

The DNA of the CDR3 is TGTGCCAGCAGTTACTCTCGCGAGCAGTACTTC. Protein: CASSYSREQYF. V is TRBV6-2 or TRBV6-3 and J is TRBJ2-7; D not certain. The V end lost 0 bases, the J end lost 6 bases, and 3 bases lay between the germline ends. This CDR3 comprises 11 residues. Germline V gene data show CDR1 as MNHEY and CDR2 as SVGEGT.

This rearrangement joins TRBV15 to TRBJ1-5, with TRBD1 as a possible D gene (6 bases). The germline CDR1 and CDR2 sequences are LNHNV and YYDKDF (reference sequence). Trimming shortened V by 0 bases and J by 6 bases, and 9 bases separated the two germline ends. The CDR3 sequence is 14 residues long. CDR3 sequence reads: CATSRDLRGQPQHF. The CDR3 DNA reads as TGTGCCACCAGCAGAGACCTCAGGGGTCAGCCCCAGCATTTT.

The chain employs TRBV6-1 and TRBJ2-3, with D hard to call. The germline V and J ends were trimmed by 7 bases and 2 bases, with 16 bases remaining between them. Per the germline V gene, CDR1 is MNHNS and CDR2 is SASEGT. This CDR3 comprises 15 residues. Here the CDR3 reads CASNVPLPHTDTQYF. CDR3 sequence (DNA): TGTGCCAGCAATGTGCCTCTGCCTCACACAGATACGCAGTATTTT.

The genes are TRBV29-1 and TRBJ2-1, with D perhaps matching TRBD1 (7 bases). CDR1 and CDR2 from the germline V gene are SQVTM and ANQGSEA. The CDR3 is 10 residues long. The CDR3 DNA reads as TGCACGCAGGGGGAGGTTGAGCAGTTCTTC. Translating gives CTQGEVEQFF.

The V call is TRBV6-5, the J call TRBJ1-4; D possibly corresponds to TRBD1 (5 bases). CDR1 and CDR2 (germline): MNHEY, SVGAGI. This CDR3 contains 15 residues. Between the trimmed V and J ends, which lost 6 bases and 3 bases, there was a span of 14 bases. The CDR3 loop reads CASSPTRQPNEKLFF. For the CDR3, the DNA is TGTGCCAGCAGCCCCACCCGACAGCCTAATGAAAAACTGTTTTTT.

This clonotype has only a few counts. The gene calls are TRBV7-9 and TRBJ2-3; 9 nucleotides match TRBD1. The CDR3 runs to 16 residues. The J segment lost 6 bases and the V segment lost 5 bases, leaving 12 bases of the junction unmatched. The germline gives CDR1 SEHNR, CDR2 FQNEAQ (reference sequence). CDR3 bases: TGTGCCAGCAGCCTGCCGGGACAGGGCCAGGGGGATACGCAGTATTTT. It encodes CASSLPGQGQGDTQYF.

The chain joins TRBV20-1 to TRBJ2-7, with 11 bases fitting TRBD2. Germline V lookup: CDR1 DFQATT, CDR2 SNEGSKA (reference sequence). The CDR3 extends over 14 amino acids. After removal of 4 bases from V and 3 bases from J, the junction contained 5 bases not matched to a gene. CDR3 coding DNA: TGCAGTGCTACCTCTAGCGGGAGGTACTACGAGCAGTACTTC. Amino acids: CSATSSGRYYEQYF.

V and J are TRBV27 and TRBJ2-7; 11 nucleotides line up with TRBD1. The CDR3 covers 15 residues. Trimming took 2 bases from V and 3 from J; bases not matched to a gene: 3. Germline CDR1 reads MNHEY; CDR2 reads SMNVEV (reference sequence). The CDR3 coding sequence is TGTGCCAGCAGTTTAGGGGACAGGGGGTTCTACGAGCAGTACTTC. It translates to CASSLGDRGFYEQYF.

CDR3 amino acids: CASSPAVGSPLHF. In DNA form, the CDR3 reads TGTGCCAGCAGCCCCGCAGTGGGTTCACCCCTCCACTTT. J is TRBJ1-6 and V is TRBV7-9; no definite D call. From germline, CDR1 is SEHNR and CDR2 FQNEAQ (reference sequence). The CDR3 covers 13 residues. V was clipped by 5 bases and J by 9 bases, with 11 bases between them.

In this sample, this clonotype turned up a few times. The genes are TRBV7-2 and TRBJ1-1, with D uncertain. The CDR3 loop spans 17 amino acids. Germline CDR1 is SGHTA and CDR2 is FQGNSA. With 1 base removed from V and 4 bases from J, the gap between germline ends came to 19 bases. The CDR3 protein is CASSLEPHLLIPTEAFF. The CDR3 nucleotides are TGTGCCAGCAGCTTAGAACCCCATCTGCTGATTCCCACTGAAGCTTTCTTT.

The chain combines TRBV28 with TRBJ2-7, with 10 bases fitting TRBD1. The germline V gene has CDR1 MDHEN and CDR2 SYDVKM. The CDR3 spans 14 residues. Germline trimming cut 3 bases from V and 3 bases from J; bases unmatched to any gene: 2. This CDR3 is CASSLGQGLYEQYF. CDR3 coding DNA: TGTGCCAGCAGTTTGGGACAGGGGCTCTACGAGCAGTACTTC.